A selection of T cell receptor beta chains follows, all from one sample in a study of cytomegalovirus exposure and HLA in healthy donors. Here immunoSEQ multiplex PCR was the method, and the copy in TCRdb shows in-frame clones only, minus some. The sample holds some 180,000 clones, about 81% seen once. The material sequenced was PBMCs. All receptors come from a woman aged 25 to 45 in good health and CMV-seronegative. CDR3s include the opening cysteine and the closing phenylalanine or tryptophan. D genes are given only for firm matches. Where a row states a size, it is once, few, many or the class of an expanded clone; other rows omit it.

V gene	D gene	J gene	clone size	CDR3 DNA	CDR3 protein
TRBV18	.	TRBJ1-2	.	TGTGCCAGCTCACCAACCCTCTTGGAGGGCCGGAGCTATGGCTACACCTTC	CASSPTLLEGRSYGYTF
TRBV5-4	TRBD1	TRBJ1-2	.	TGTGCCAGCAGCTCCGTAGGACAGGACTATGGCTACACCTTC	CASSSVGQDYGYTF
TRBV18	TRBD1	TRBJ1-6	.	TGTGCCAGCTCGAGGGACAGGGGAGGTTCACCCCTCCACTTT	CASSRDRGGSPLHF
TRBV27	.	TRBJ2-7	.	TGTGCCAGCAGCGCCGGGACTTCCCCCTACGAGCAGTACTTC	CASSAGTSPYEQYF
TRBV6-1	TRBD1	TRBJ2-1	.	TGTGCCAGCAGTGACAGGGGGTACAATGAGCAGTTCTTC	CASSDRGYNEQFF
TRBV27	TRBD1	TRBJ2-2	.	TGTGCCAGCAGTCCTGACAGGGGGCCGGACACCGGGGAGCTGTTTTTT	CASSPDRGPDTGELFF
TRBV5-6	.	TRBJ1-5	once	TGTGCCAGCAGCTTGGCTGGAGGGGCGGTGGGTCAGCCCCAGCATTTT	CASSLAGGAVGQPQHF
TRBV10-2	TRBD2	TRBJ2-7	.	TGCGCCAAAGCGGCGGGAGATACCGCCTACGAGCAGTACTTC	CAKAAGDTAYEQYF
TRBV27	TRBD1	TRBJ2-7	.	TGTGCCAGCATTTCAGGGGGTTCCTACGAGCAGTACTTC	CASISGGSYEQYF
TRBV7-6	.	TRBJ2-1	.	TGTGCCAGCAGCCTCCAGACAGGACCCTTTTACAATGAGCAGTTCTTC	CASSLQTGPFYNEQFF
TRBV6-1	TRBD1	TRBJ2-7	.	TGTGCCAGCAGTGGACCGGGACAGGGGTCCTACGAGCAGTACTTC	CASSGPGQGSYEQYF
TRBV2	.	TRBJ1-4	.	TGTGCCAGCAAAATGACAGGAACGAATGAAAAACTGTTTTTT	CASKMTGTNEKLFF
TRBV5-1	TRBD2	TRBJ2-7	.	TGCGCCAGCAGCTACTCTAGCGGGGGGACCTACGAGCAGTACTTC	CASSYSSGGTYEQYF
TRBV6-6	.	TRBJ2-3	few	TGTGCCAGCAGTTACGGTCAGGGGATAGATACGCAGTATTTT	CASSYGQGIDTQYF
TRBV13	.	TRBJ1-1	.	TGTGCCAGCAGAGAGGGCCTCATGAACACTGAAGCTTTCTTT	CASREGLMNTEAFF
TRBV5-4	.	TRBJ2-7	.	TGTGCCAGCAGCCCTTCGGTAGTCCCATCGATCGGGCAGTACTTC	CASSPSVVPSIGQYF
TRBV7-2	TRBD1	TRBJ1-2	few	TGTGCCAGCAGCCCCGGAGGGGACAGGGGGCATGGCTACACCTTC	CASSPGGDRGHGYTF
TRBV5-1	TRBD2	TRBJ2-7	.	TGCGCCAGCAGCTCCCCGGGATCAGCGGGGGCGGAGTACTTC	CASSSPGSAGAEYF
TRBV6-5	TRBD1	TRBJ2-4	.	TGTGCCAGCAGTACGGGGACAGGGGACAAAAACATTCAGTACTTC	CASSTGTGDKNIQYF
TRBV2	TRBD2	TRBJ2-1	.	TGTGCCAGCACCACAGCGGGAACGGTGAATGAGCAGTTCTTC	CASTTAGTVNEQFF
TRBV2	.	TRBJ2-7	.	TGTGCCAGCAGTCCCCAGGTCACCTACGAGCAGTACTTC	CASSPQVTYEQYF
TRBV9	.	TRBJ2-7	.	TGTGCCAGCAGCTTCACCGGGACTCTCAGCTACGAGCAGTACTTC	CASSFTGTLSYEQYF
TRBV9	.	TRBJ2-3	.	TGTGCCAGCAGCGCCACTCGGACTACCACAGATACGCAGTATTTT	CASSATRTTTDTQYF
TRBV5-1	TRBD1	TRBJ2-7	.	TGCGCCAGCAGCGGAGGGACAGGGCTCGTCCACGAGCAGTACTTC	CASSGGTGLVHEQYF
TRBV28	.	TRBJ1-2	.	TGTGCCAGCAGTTCCGGACTCTATGGCTACACCTTC	CASSSGLYGYTF
TRBV18	.	TRBJ1-5	.	TGTGCCAGCTCACCGGGAAAAGGGACATCCAATCAGCCCCAGCATTTT	CASSPGKGTSNQPQHF
TRBV6-5	.	TRBJ1-5	.	TGTGCCAGCAGTGCCCGTCCAGGAACTCAGCCCCAGCATTTT	CASSARPGTQPQHF
TRBV5-1	TRBD2	TRBJ2-1	.	TGCGCCAGCAGCTTGGTGGCTAGCGGCAACAATGAGCAGTTCTTC	CASSLVASGNNEQFF
TRBV29-1	TRBD1	TRBJ1-2	once	TGCAGCGTTGACCCAGGGGGTATTTACTATGGCTACACCTTC	CSVDPGGIYYGYTF
TRBV10-2	TRBD2	TRBJ2-1	.	TGCGCCAGCAATATACTAGCGGGGGGCATCAATGAGCAGTTCTTC	CASNILAGGINEQFF
TRBV2	TRBD1	TRBJ1-5	.	TGTGCCAGCACTATGGACAGGCTAAGCAATCAGCCCCAGCATTTT	CASTMDRLSNQPQHF
TRBV23-1	.	TRBJ1-2	.	TGCGCCAGCAGTCATCCCGACAAATCGGGACACGGCTTTCTTAACTATGGCTACACCTTC	CASSHPDKSGHGFLNYGYTF
TRBV2	.	TRBJ2-7	.	TGTGCCAGCAGTGAACGACAGGCAGCCTACGAGCAGTACTTC	CASSERQAAYEQYF
TRBV9	TRBD1	TRBJ2-1	few	TGTGCCAGCAGCGTTTCAACCCCTCGATGGACAGGGGCAAATGAGCAGTTCTTC	CASSVSTPRWTGANEQFF
TRBV28	TRBD2	TRBJ2-2	.	TGTGCCAGCAGTTTTAGCGGGGGGGCCTCCGGGGAGCTGTTTTTT	CASSFSGGASGELFF
TRBV4-2	.	TRBJ1-2	.	TGTGCCAGCAGCCAAGATTTCGGCAGGGGCGGCTATGGCTACACCTTC	CASSQDFGRGGYGYTF
TRBV30	.	TRBJ2-2	.	TGTGCCTGGAGTGTACGGGACTCGGACACCGGGGAGCTGTTTTTT	CAWSVRDSDTGELFF